These 2 T cell receptor beta chains originate from one sample sequenced in a study of shared clonotypes between healthy human individuals. Method: immunoSEQ multiplex PCR; TCRdb's copy keeps in-frame clones and lacks some. The sample includes some 2,500,000 clones, approximately 93% of them seen just once. Sample: naive CD4+ T cells from PBMCs. Subset indicated: CD45RA+ positively selected. The receptors stem from a man between 18 and 35 years old in good health. Some clones in this sample may be carry-over from other donors' samples.

The chain uses TRBV6-4 and TRBJ1-2; D is uncertain. The germline gives CDR1 MRHNA, CDR2 SNTAGT. Trimming took 2 bases from V and 5 from J, leaving 9 bases between them. This CDR3 region has 13 residues. CDR3 nucleotides: TGTGCCAGCAGTGACCCCCCACGATATGGCTACACCTTC. This codes for CASSDPPRYGYTF.

This clone was seen once. The rearrangement joins TRBV19 to TRBJ2-7; 8 bases align to TRBD1. J gave up 3 bases and V 1 base, and 5 bases lay outside the gene matches. This CDR3 comprises 15 residues. Germline CDR1 is LNHDA and CDR2 is SQIVND (reference sequence). CDR3 nucleotide sequence: TGTGCCAGTAGTATAGGAGGCGGGACAGGCTACGAGCAGTACTTC. Protein: CASSIGGGTGYEQYF.